This TCR beta chain was sequenced in a study of blood T cell repertoires in COVID-19. At the level of the study: T cells, B-cell-depleted T cells, or PBMCs supplied cDNA or gDNA.

Original processing methods: Counts of nucleated cells, estimated from reference gene primer amplification, were obtained. Here immunoSEQ multiplex PCR was the method, and the copy in TCRdb shows in-frame clones only, minus some. V, J and clone size derive from that table, while D and trimming were established from the DNA sequence. The data hold roughly 200,000 clones, with 65% to 80% observed a single time. This clone was detected a few times. Sequenced input: peripheral blood. The receptor was isolated from a man between 45 and 60 years old who had recovered from COVID-19.

This chain's CDR3 is CSASPAGTAPEQYF. Here the CDR3 DNA reads TGCAGTGCTAGTCCGGCGGGGACCGCCCCCGAGCAGTACTTC. The chain uses TRBV20-1 and TRBJ2-7, with D perhaps TRBD2 (6 bases). Germline V gene sequence: CDR1 DFQATT, CDR2 SNEGSKA (reference sequence). This CDR3 spans 14 amino acids. Trimming shortened V by 3 bases and J by 6 bases, and 18 bases separated the two germline ends.